The clone carrying this T cell receptor beta chain was counted a few times. It was RNA transcripts that yielded the amplified TCR beta CDR3 regions. The HTBI primer set drove a first-round RT-PCR of the TCR CDR3. TCRdb analysed the multiplex PCR reads with MiXCR anew, one entry per CDR3 protein. Of some 720,000 distinct CDR3 sequences in the sample, around 17% were seen once. The source of the sample is a study of T cells in Graves' hyperthyroidism and ophthalmopathy. This CDR3 is 13 amino acids long. V lost 5 bases, J lost 7 bases, and 12 bases lay in between. CDR1 SGHTA and CDR2 FQGTGA come from the germline V gene.

The chain recombines TRBV7-3 with TRBJ2-1; D might be TRBD2 (6 bases). The sequenced material came from blood. This clonotype originated in a man aged 18 to 35 with Graves' hyperthyroidism. CDR3 protein: CASSNGRGNEQFF. The DNA of the CDR3 is TGTGCCAGCAGCAATGGCCGGGGGAATGAGCAGTTCTTC.